The source of this TCR beta chain is a study of breast tumors, draining lymph nodes, adjacent tissues. Findings and caveats of the study: Luminal-like breast cancer showed significantly greater tumor-nontumor repertoire similarity than basal-like breast cancer did. That most tumor T cells come from lymph nodes remained unproven. Compared with lymph nodes, tumors were less diverse; compared with nontumor tissue, more. Most tumor T cells seemingly derive from lymph node, then expand in tumor.

TCRdb re-analysed the multiplex PCR reads in MiXCR, keeping a single row per CDR3 protein. The repertoire holds 47,000 or so distinct CDR3 sequences, with 23% as singletons. This clonotype was picked up many times. Its specificity is not known. CDR3 size: 13 residues. CDR1 is MNHEY, CDR2 SMNVEV, per germline (reference sequence). Trimming at V came to 5 bases and at J to 5 bases, leaving 3 bases not matched to a gene. The chain is built from TRBV27 and TRBJ2-5, with 9 bases lining up with TRBD1. This clonotype originated in a female donor with breast cancer. Some clones in this sample may be carry-over from other donors' samples. Sequenced material: breast tumor tissue. The chain's CDR3 is CASSTGQGETQYF. The CDR3 DNA follows: TGTGCCAGCAGTACGGGACAGGGTGAGACCCAGTACTTC.